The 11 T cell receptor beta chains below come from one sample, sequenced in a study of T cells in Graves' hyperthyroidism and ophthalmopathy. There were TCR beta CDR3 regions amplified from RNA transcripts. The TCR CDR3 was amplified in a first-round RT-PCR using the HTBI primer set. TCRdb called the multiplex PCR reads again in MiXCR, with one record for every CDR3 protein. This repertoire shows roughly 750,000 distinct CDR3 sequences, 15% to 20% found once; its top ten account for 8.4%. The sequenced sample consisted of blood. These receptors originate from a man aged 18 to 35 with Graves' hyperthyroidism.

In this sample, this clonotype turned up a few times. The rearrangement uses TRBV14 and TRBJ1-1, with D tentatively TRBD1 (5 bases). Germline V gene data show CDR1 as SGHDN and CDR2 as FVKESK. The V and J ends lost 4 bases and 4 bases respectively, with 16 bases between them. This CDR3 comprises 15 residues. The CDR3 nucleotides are TGTGCCAGCAGCCGAGCACCGGGACTAAGCACTGAAGCTTTCTTT. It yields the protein CASSRAPGLSTEAFF.

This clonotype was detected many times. Written as DNA, the CDR3 is TGCAGTGCTAGTATAGGTAGCGGGAGTGAATCCAATGAGCAGTTCTTC. Protein sequence: CSASIGSGSESNEQFF. The chain couples TRBV20-1 to TRBJ2-1; 9 nucleotides align to TRBD2. The trim removed 3 bases at V and 6 bases at J, leaving 12 bases unmatched. Germline CDR1 is DFQATT and CDR2 is SNEGSKA (reference sequence). This CDR3 spans 16 amino acids.

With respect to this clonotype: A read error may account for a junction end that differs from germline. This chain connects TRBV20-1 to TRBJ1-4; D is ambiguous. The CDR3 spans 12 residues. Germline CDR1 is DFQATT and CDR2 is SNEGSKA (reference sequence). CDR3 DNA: TGCAGTGCGGGCTTCCTGAGGGAAAAACTGTCTTTT. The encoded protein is CSAGFLREKLSF.

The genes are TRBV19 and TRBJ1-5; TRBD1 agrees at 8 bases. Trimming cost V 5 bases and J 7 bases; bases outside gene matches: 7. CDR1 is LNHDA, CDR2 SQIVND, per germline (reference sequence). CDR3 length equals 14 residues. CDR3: CASSVDRGEQPQHF. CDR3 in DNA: TGTGCCAGTAGTGTTGACAGGGGAGAACAGCCCCAGCATTTT.

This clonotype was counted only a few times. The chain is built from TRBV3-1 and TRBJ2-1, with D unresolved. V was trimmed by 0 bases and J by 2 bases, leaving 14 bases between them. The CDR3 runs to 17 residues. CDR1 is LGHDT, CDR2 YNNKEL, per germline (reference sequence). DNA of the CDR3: TGTGCCAGCAGCCAAGAGGACCTGCGCCCAACCTACAATGAGCAGTTCTTC. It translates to CASSQEDLRPTYNEQFF.

CDR3 sequence reads: CASTPNGGSPEAFF. CDR3 DNA: TGTGCCAGTACCCCTAACGGGGGGTCCCCTGAAGCTTTCTTT. The chain has TRBV19 and TRBJ1-1; possible D gene TRBD1, 5 bases. V was pared by 7 bases and J by 6 bases, with 18 bases between. This CDR3 has 14 amino acids. Germline assignment: CDR1 LNHDA and CDR2 SQIVND (reference sequence).

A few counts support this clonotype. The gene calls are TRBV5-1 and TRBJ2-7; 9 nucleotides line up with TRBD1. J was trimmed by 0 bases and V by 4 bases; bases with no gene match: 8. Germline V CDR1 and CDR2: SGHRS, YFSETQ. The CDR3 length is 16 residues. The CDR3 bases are TGCGCCAGCAGCATAGGACAGGGGATACCCTCCTACGAGCAGTACTTC. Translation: CASSIGQGIPSYEQYF.

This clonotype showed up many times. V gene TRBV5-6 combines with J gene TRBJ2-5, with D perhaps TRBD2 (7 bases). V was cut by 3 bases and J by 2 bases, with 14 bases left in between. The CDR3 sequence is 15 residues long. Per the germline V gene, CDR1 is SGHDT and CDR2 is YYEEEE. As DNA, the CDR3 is TGTGCCAGCAGCTCACAGGGACTACTTCAAGAGACCCAGTACTTC. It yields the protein CASSSQGLLQETQYF.

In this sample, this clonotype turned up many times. This CDR3 reads CASSRTSGMNNEQFF. DNA for the CDR3: TGTGCCAGCAGCAGGACTAGCGGGATGAACAATGAGCAGTTCTTC. J is TRBJ2-1 and V is TRBV12-3 or TRBV12-4; 12 positions match TRBD2. V shed 6 bases and J 5 bases; nucleotides not matched to a gene: 5. CDR3 length equals 15 residues.

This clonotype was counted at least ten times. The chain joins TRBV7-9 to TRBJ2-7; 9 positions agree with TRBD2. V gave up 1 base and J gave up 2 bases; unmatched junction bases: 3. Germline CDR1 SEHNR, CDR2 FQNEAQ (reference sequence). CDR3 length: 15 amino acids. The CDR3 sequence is CASSLVVAGAYEQYF. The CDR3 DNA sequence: TGTGCCAGCAGCTTAGTTGTAGCGGGGGCCTACGAGCAGTACTTC.

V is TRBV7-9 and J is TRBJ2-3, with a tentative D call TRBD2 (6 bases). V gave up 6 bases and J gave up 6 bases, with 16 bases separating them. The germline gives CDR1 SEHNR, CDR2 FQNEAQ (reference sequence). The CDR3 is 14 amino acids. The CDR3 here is CASSIEGGWDTQYF. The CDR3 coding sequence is TGTGCCAGCAGTATTGAGGGAGGTTGGGATACGCAGTATTTT.